The 14 T cell receptor beta chains below all came from one sample that was sequenced in a study of tumor-infiltrating lymphocytes in primary liver carcinoma. Germline DNA was also extracted, while the blood RNA originated from unsorted whole blood. A constant-region primer served to make TCR beta cDNA from roughly 480 ng total RNA. TCR beta libraries came from three nested multiplex PCR rounds using slightly modified ARM-PCR. With TRBV1-TRBV30 forward primers and a C-beta reverse primer, the first two PCR rounds were run for approximately 9 cycles each. TCRdb ran MiXCR on the multiplex PCR reads and lists one entry per CDR3 protein. The repertoire holds more than 150,000 distinct CDR3 sequences, with around 60% as singletons. Sequencing input: peripheral blood. These receptors all stem from a man aged 35-49 years with primary liver carcinoma and hepatitis B virus infection.

This clonotype was seen repeatedly, ten times or more. The rearrangement joins TRBV29-1 to TRBJ2-5; D could derive from TRBD1 or TRBD2 (5 bases each). This CDR3 contains 14 residues. The germline V and J ends were trimmed by 7 bases and 4 bases, with 19 bases remaining between them. Germline values: CDR1 SQVTM, CDR2 ANQGSEA. In DNA, the CDR3 is TGCAGCGCTAGCAAACAGGTTGGGGGAGAGACCCAGTACTTC. Protein: CSASKQVGGETQYF.

The table lists this clonotype with many counts. The chain is built from TRBV11-2 and TRBJ2-1, with a possible D match to TRBD1 (6 bases). With 3 bases removed from V and 7 bases from J, the gap between germline ends came to 10 bases. Germline lookup yields CDR1 SGHAT and CDR2 FQNNGV. The CDR3 is made up of 13 amino acids. Here the CDR3 DNA reads TGTGCCAGCAGCTTCGCTAGGGGGAATGAGCAGTTCTTC. This gives the protein CASSFARGNEQFF.

Points on this clonotype: The junction and the germline gene differ at one end; a read error may be behind it. The chain recombines TRBV28 with TRBJ2-1; tentatively, D is TRBD1 or TRBD2 (5 bases each). CDR3 size: 12 residues. CDR1 MDHEN and CDR2 SYDVKM come from the germline V gene. This chain's CDR3 is CANSWGYNEQFF. The DNA for the CDR3 is TGTGCCAACAGTTGGGGGTACAATGAGCAGTTCTTC.

The J gene is TRBJ2-3, the V gene TRBV11-2, with 16 bases identical to TRBD2. CDR3 length: 17 residues. The germline gives CDR1 SGHAT, CDR2 FQNNGV. V trimming: 7 bases; J trimming: 7 bases; junction bases outside the gene matches: 11. DNA for the CDR3: TGTGCCAGCATCTCGGGACTAGCGGGAGGGATGGGAAATACGCAGTATTTT. Protein: CASISGLAGGMGNTQYF.

This rearrangement joins TRBV6-5 to TRBJ1-2; possibly TRBD1 for D (6 bases). Germline V lookup: CDR1 MNHEY, CDR2 SVGAGI. V gave up 6 bases and J gave up 0 bases, with 14 bases separating them. The CDR3 covers 15 residues. The CDR3 protein is CASSGQTTANYGYTF. The CDR3 DNA follows: TGTGCCAGCAGCGGACAGACCACAGCTAACTATGGCTACACCTTC.

V and J are TRBV7-8 and TRBJ1-4; D remains ambiguous. Germline CDR1 SGHVS, CDR2 FQNEAQ. V was trimmed by 2 bases and J by 8 bases, leaving 9 bases between them. The CDR3 spans 13 residues. The CDR3: CASSLSGGEKLFF. The DNA for the CDR3 is TGTGCCAGCAGCTTATCCGGCGGGGAAAAACTGTTTTTT.

Notes on this clonotype: With a much larger clone just one base away, this may be a read error. CDR3 residues: CASSQEVQGQGITYEQCF. CDR3 DNA sequence: TGTGCCAGCAGCCAAGAGGTTCAGGGGCAGGGGATCACCTACGAGCAGTGCTTC. The chain employs TRBV4-2 and TRBJ2-7; the D gene is possibly TRBD1 (6 bases). The CDR3 has 18 residues. Germline values: CDR1 LGHNA, CDR2 YNFKEQ.

This clonotype was seen repeatedly, ten times or more. The chain links TRBV5-6 to TRBJ2-7; 14 nucleotides align to TRBD2. The CDR3 length is 18 residues. The junction had 8 bases not matched to a gene; V was cut back by 0 bases and J by 3 bases. CDR1 SGHDT and CDR2 YYEEEE come from the germline V gene. CDR3 coding DNA: TGTGCCAGCAGCTTGGGGGGGGGACTAGCGGGAGCCTTCTACGAGCAGTACTTC. The encoded protein is CASSLGGGLAGAFYEQYF.

This clonotype was seen a few times. The chain joins TRBV12-3 or TRBV12-4 to TRBJ2-2, with D perhaps matching TRBD1 (6 bases). The V and J ends lost 5 bases and 1 base respectively, with 14 bases between them. This CDR3 contains 16 residues. CDR3 DNA sequence: TGTGCCAGCAGTCCAATTGGGACACGGAACACCGGGGAGCTGTTTTTT. Protein: CASSPIGTRNTGELFF.

The chain employs TRBV19 and TRBJ2-1; the D is unclear. This CDR3 has 13 residues. V lost 9 bases and J 6 bases, leaving 15 bases between the germline ends. Germline V gene data show CDR1 as LNHDA and CDR2 as SQIVND (reference sequence). Here the CDR3 reads CASHTVSGNEQFF. CDR3 nucleotide sequence: TGTGCCAGCCACACGGTATCCGGCAATGAGCAGTTCTTC.

This clonotype was recorded a few times. This sequence joins TRBV4-1 and TRBJ2-2; TRBD1 matches 7 bases. Germline V gene sequence: CDR1 MGHRA, CDR2 YSYEKL. The CDR3 length is 14 residues. Losses at the gene ends were 9 bases for V and 2 bases for J; bases not matched to a gene: 6. The CDR3 region is CASGDRANTGELFF. The CDR3 DNA reads TGCGCCAGTGGAGACAGGGCCAACACCGGGGAGCTGTTTTTT.

V usage is TRBV12-3 or TRBV12-4 and J usage is TRBJ1-1; no definite D call. The CDR3 has 10 residues. The ends were cut back, 3 bases at V and 10 bases at J, with 6 bases in the middle. The CDR3, as DNA: TGTGCCAGCAGTTTGCTTGGAGCTTTCTTT. This translates into CASSLLGAFF.

The gene calls are TRBV5-4 and TRBJ2-1; unclear D gene. This CDR3 is built from 14 residues. The germline gives CDR1 SGHNT, CDR2 YYREEE (reference sequence). V lost 1 base to trimming and J lost 10 bases, with 15 bases between them. CDR3 sequence (DNA): TGTGCCAGCAGCTTGAACCTTATGGCGCAAGAGCAGTTCTTC. Protein: CASSLNLMAQEQFF.

The rearrangement uses TRBV5-1 and TRBJ2-7; TRBD1 aligns across 11 bases. J lost 4 bases, V lost 2 bases, and 5 bases had no gene match. CDR3 length equals 15 residues. Germline V CDR1 and CDR2: SGHRS, YFSETQ. CDR3: CASSFAGTGGYEQYF. CDR3 in DNA: TGCGCCAGCAGCTTCGCCGGGACAGGGGGGTACGAGCAGTACTTC.